The 28 T cell receptor beta chains below all came from one sample that was sequenced in a study of shared clonotypes between healthy human individuals. Here immunoSEQ multiplex PCR was the method, and the copy in TCRdb shows in-frame clones only, minus some. The sample carries about 980,000 clones, 60% to 85% recorded once. The sequenced material came from memory CD4+ T cells sorted from blood. The sample's subset: CD45RA-negative fraction. Every receptor here comes from a man younger than 30 in good health.

V and J are TRBV7-9 and TRBJ1-5; D is uncertain. The CDR3 is 13 residues long. Germline loops: CDR1 SEHNR, CDR2 FQNEAQ (reference sequence). V was clipped by 1 base and J by 5 bases, with 6 bases between them. The CDR3 DNA is TGTGCCAGCAGCTTAGAAGGGTATCAGCCCCAGCATTTT. Encoded protein: CASSLEGYQPQHF.

This clone appeared a single time. The chain employs TRBV2 and TRBJ2-2, with 10 bases matching TRBD1. Germline lookup yields CDR1 SNHLY and CDR2 FYNNEI. J was trimmed by 6 bases and V by 5 bases; bases with no gene match: 3. The CDR3 is 14 amino acids. The CDR3 DNA sequence: TGTGCCAGCAGTAAGGACAGGGGGGCCGGGGAGCTGTTTTTT. Protein: CASSKDRGAGELFF.

The rearrangement joins TRBV9 to TRBJ2-3, with D possibly being TRBD2 (5 bases). V was cut by 4 bases and J by 5 bases, with 26 bases left in between. In germline, CDR1 is SGDLS, CDR2 YYNGEE. CDR3 length: 18 amino acids. CDR3 in amino acids: CASSSRLPQPGFVDTQYF. Here the CDR3 DNA reads TGTGCCAGCAGCTCCCGCCTGCCTCAGCCGGGGTTTGTAGATACGCAGTATTTT.

V gene TRBV5-1 combines with J gene TRBJ1-6, with TRBD1 matching over 9 bases. Germline-derived CDR1 and CDR2 are SGHRS and YFSETQ. The CDR3 covers 14 residues. V shed 3 bases and J 7 bases; nucleotides not matched to a gene: 2. The chain's CDR3 is CASSSGTGNSPLHF. Here the CDR3 DNA reads TGCGCCAGCAGCTCCGGGACAGGGAATTCACCCCTCCACTTT. Variable domain in full (rest from reference TRBV5-1 and TRBJ1-6): KAGVTQTPRYLIKTRGQQVTLSCSPISGHRSVSWYQQTPGQGLQFLFEYFSETQRNKGNFPGRFSGRQFSNSRSEMNVSTLELGDSALYLCASSSGTGNSPLHFGNGTRLTVT.

This clone has a single count. The chain joins TRBV5-1 to TRBJ2-3, with no clear D. The germline gives CDR1 SGHRS, CDR2 YFSETQ. This CDR3 region has 15 residues. The V and J ends lost 4 bases and 2 bases respectively, with 14 bases between them. DNA of the CDR3: TGCGCCAGCAGCCCATCCGGGTCCCTCACAGATACGCAGTATTTT. Protein: CASSPSGSLTDTQYF.

The count of this clone is one. This chain joins TRBV19 and TRBJ1-5; TRBD1 aligns across 7 bases. Germline CDR1 is LNHDA and CDR2 is SQIVND (reference sequence). Unmatched junction bases numbered 13, after V lost 4 bases and J lost 7 bases. The length of the CDR3 is 16 residues. The CDR3 protein is CASSSPTTGSGQPQHF. Here the CDR3 DNA reads TGTGCCAGTAGTAGCCCGACGACAGGGTCTGGCCAGCCCCAGCATTTT.

The CDR3 DNA reads as TGTGCCAGCGCCCAGGGGGGGGGCCGTTACAATGAGCAGTTCTTC. Encoded protein: CASAQGGGRYNEQFF. This chain joins TRBV11-3 and TRBJ2-1; the D call may be TRBD1 or TRBD2 (7 bases each). Germline lookup yields CDR1 SGHNT and CDR2 YENEEA. The CDR3 contains 15 residues. Trimming took 8 bases from V and 4 from J, leaving 18 bases between them.

This sequence joins TRBV11-3 and TRBJ2-5, with TRBD2 matching 12 bases. This CDR3 comprises 16 residues. Germline CDR1 SGHNT, CDR2 YENEEA. After removal of 5 bases from V and 2 bases from J, the junction contained 6 bases not matched to a gene. The chain's CDR3 is CASSARTSGVQETQYF. CDR3 nucleotides: TGTGCCAGCAGCGCTCGGACTAGCGGGGTGCAAGAGACCCAGTACTTC.

J is TRBJ1-5 and V is TRBV21-1. TRBV21-1 corresponds to a pseudogene. This CDR3 has 14 residues. The CDR3 nucleotides are TGTGCCAGCAGCAAAGTTCCTGAGAATCAGCCCCAGCATTTT. It specifies CASSKVPENQPQHF.

The chain has TRBV5-1 and TRBJ2-5; TRBD1 matches at 8 bases. The germline V gene has CDR1 SGHRS and CDR2 YFSETQ. J gave up 3 bases and V 2 bases, and 6 bases lay outside the gene matches. CDR3 length equals 15 residues. The CDR3 sequence: CASSFSGTGEETQYF. In DNA form, the CDR3 reads TGCGCCAGCAGCTTTTCGGGGACAGGAGAAGAGACCCAGTACTTC.

V and J are TRBV27 and TRBJ1-2; 8 positions match TRBD1. The CDR3 contains 12 residues. Germline V lookup: CDR1 MNHEY, CDR2 SMNVEV (reference sequence). The trim removed 8 bases at V and 8 bases at J, leaving 7 bases unmatched. The CDR3 DNA reads as TGTGCCAGCTTGACCAGGGGGCCCGGCTACACCTTC. Protein product: CASLTRGPGYTF.

This chain uses TRBV2 with TRBJ2-3; 7 bases are shared with TRBD1. The V gene's germline CDR1 is SNHLY and CDR2 FYNNEI. V gave up 8 bases and J gave up 2 bases; unmatched junction bases: 7. CDR3 size: 14 residues. The DNA for the CDR3 is TGTGCCAGCTCCTTTGACAGGGCCACAGATACGCAGTATTTT. It specifies CASSFDRATDTQYF.

The chain recombines TRBV27 with TRBJ2-7, with a weak D call TRBD1 (6 bases). Trimming cost V 10 bases and J 5 bases, with 21 bases left between them. Germline V CDR1 and CDR2: MNHEY, SMNVEV (reference sequence). The CDR3 totals 14 residues. In DNA, the CDR3 is TGTGCCATCAACCCTACAGGGACGGGTGACGAGCAGTACTTC. This sequence encodes CAINPTGTGDEQYF.

V and J are TRBV6-1 and TRBJ2-1, with 9 bases aligning to TRBD1. The CDR3 length is 14 residues. The germline V gene has CDR1 MNHNS and CDR2 SASEGT. The trim removed 9 bases at V and 3 bases at J, leaving 6 bases unmatched. CDR3 DNA sequence: TGTGCCAGTAATCCGGGACAGGGCTACAATGAGCAGTTCTTC. It codes for CASNPGQGYNEQFF.

V is TRBV6-5 and J is TRBJ1-1; D unresolved. V lost 10 bases, J lost 5 bases, and 17 bases lay in between. This CDR3 has 13 residues. Germline CDR1 reads MNHEY; CDR2 reads SVGAGI. CDR3 in amino acids: CATSEVPLTEAFF. DNA for the CDR3: TGTGCCACTTCGGAGGTCCCGTTAACTGAAGCTTTCTTT.

This chain uses TRBV6-1 with TRBJ1-5; 7 positions agree with TRBD1. V dropped 1 base and J dropped 2; count of bases not matched to a gene: 2. CDR1 and CDR2 from the germline V gene are MNHNS and SASEGT. The CDR3 extends over 15 amino acids. The CDR3 loop reads CASSEVGTGNQPQHF. CDR3 DNA sequence: TGTGCCAGCAGTGAAGTTGGGACAGGCAATCAGCCCCAGCATTTT.

The rearrangement joins TRBV6-6 to TRBJ1-5, with 7 bases aligning to TRBD1. V was pared by 0 bases and J by 4 bases, with 6 bases of the junction left unmatched. The CDR3 runs 16 residues. Germline CDR1 is MNHNY and CDR2 is SVGAGI (reference sequence). As DNA, the CDR3 is TGTGCCAGCAGTTACTCGAACAGGGGATCAAATCAGCCCCAGCATTTT. It is translated as CASSYSNRGSNQPQHF.

This clone was recorded only once. V and J are TRBV7-9 and TRBJ1-1; 8 bases align to TRBD1. Germline V lookup: CDR1 SEHNR, CDR2 FQNEAQ (reference sequence). This CDR3 has 13 amino acids. V shed 3 bases and J 8 bases; nucleotides not matched to a gene: 5. CDR3 amino acids: CASSLGQALEAFF. The CDR3 DNA reads TGTGCCAGCAGCTTGGGACAGGCCTTAGAAGCTTTCTTT.

The V gene is TRBV4-2, the J gene TRBJ2-7, with 12 bases matching TRBD2. The V gene end was trimmed by 4 bases and the J gene end by 3 bases; junction bases not matched to a gene: 4. The germline V gene has CDR1 LGHNA and CDR2 YNFKEQ. There are 15 residues in the CDR3. The CDR3 here is CASSRELAGGYEQYF. CDR3 DNA: TGTGCCAGCAGCCGCGAACTAGCGGGAGGCTACGAGCAGTACTTC.

This chain connects TRBV5-4 to TRBJ1-6, with D possibly being TRBD1 (5 bases). The CDR3 contains 14 residues. Germline loops: CDR1 SGHNT, CDR2 YYREEE (reference sequence). The V end lost 2 bases, the J end lost 8 bases, and 11 bases lay between the germline ends. DNA of the CDR3: TGTGCCAGCAGCTTTGGGGACGGCTATTCACCCCTCCACTTT. Residues: CASSFGDGYSPLHF.

This clone was found many times. Other DNA sequences within the sample encode an identical CDR3. V usage is TRBV30 and J usage is TRBJ2-4; unclear D gene. The V and J ends lost 0 bases and 1 base respectively, with 10 bases between them. Germline assignment: CDR1 GTSNPN and CDR2 SVGIG (reference sequence). This CDR3 is 15 amino acids long. CDR3 loop: CAWSVSGRAKNIQYF. The CDR3 nucleotides read TGTGCCTGGAGTGTCTCTGGCAGGGCCAAAAACATTCAGTACTTC.

The chain is built from TRBV7-8 and TRBJ2-1; D perhaps matches TRBD2 (5 bases). Germline V CDR1 and CDR2: SGHVS, FQNEAQ. V shed 1 base and J shed 5 bases, with 12 bases lying between them. CDR3 size: 15 residues. CDR3: CASSLERPVNNEQFF. CDR3 DNA sequence: TGTGCCAGCAGCTTAGAGCGGCCAGTTAACAATGAGCAGTTCTTC.

This chain uses TRBV6-5 with TRBJ2-1; TRBD2 agrees at 7 bases. Germline V CDR1 and CDR2: MNHEY, SVGAGI. The CDR3 sequence is 14 residues long. V shed 5 bases, J shed 8 bases, and the junction held 9 bases outside the gene matches. CDR3: CASSDQTSAHEQFF. In nucleotides, the CDR3 is TGTGCCAGCAGTGACCAAACTAGCGCCCATGAGCAGTTCTTC.

The rearrangement links TRBV5-4 to TRBJ1-1; TRBD1 matches at 7 bases. Germline CDR1 is SGHNT and CDR2 is YYREEE (reference sequence). The CDR3 contains 13 residues. After removal of 4 bases from V and 7 bases from J, the junction contained 7 bases not matched to a gene. The CDR3 spells CASSLRDSFEAFF. The CDR3 DNA follows: TGTGCCAGCAGCCTCCGGGACAGTTTTGAAGCTTTCTTT.

The chain links TRBV7-2 to TRBJ1-6; no clear D gene. This CDR3 is built from 15 residues. V was shortened by 1 base and J by 1 base, with 5 bases between the two germline ends. Looked up from germline, CDR1 is SGHTA and CDR2 is FQGNSA. As DNA, the CDR3 is TGTGCCAGCAGCTTAGGACCGTCCTATAATTCACCCCTCCACTTT. It translates to CASSLGPSYNSPLHF.

V usage is TRBV11-2 and J usage is TRBJ2-7; 13 bases line up with TRBD2. Looked up from germline, CDR1 is SGHAT and CDR2 is FQNNGV. V trimming: 2 bases; J trimming: 0 bases; junction bases outside the gene matches: 10. This CDR3 contains 19 residues. In nucleotides, the CDR3 is TGTGCCAGCAGCTTATTCCCGGGGACTAGCGGGAAAAACTCCTACGAGCAGTACTTC. Protein product: CASSLFPGTSGKNSYEQYF. The full variable domain, completed using reference TRBV11-2 and TRBJ2-7, is EAGVAQSPRYKIIEKRQSVAFWCNPISGHATLYWYQQILGQGPKLLIQFQNNGVVDDSQLPKDRFSAERLKGVDSTLKIQPAKLEDSAVYLCASSLFPGTSGKNSYEQYFGPGTRLTVT.

Worth noting for this clone: This sample also contains other DNA sequences that code for the same CDR3. The genes are TRBV5-5 and TRBJ2-2; 7 positions match TRBD2. Germline assignment: CDR1 SGHKS and CDR2 YYEKEE (reference sequence). This CDR3 spans 12 amino acids. After removal of 7 bases from V and 5 bases from J, the junction contained 2 bases not matched to a gene. The CDR3 region is CASGRGTGELFF. The CDR3 coding sequence is TGTGCCAGCGGGAGGGGTACCGGGGAGCTGTTTTTT.

A remark on this clone: The same CDR3 can be traced to other DNA sequences in this sample. The chain uses TRBV18 and TRBJ2-5; D is possibly TRBD1 or TRBD2 (5 bases each). There are 13 residues in the CDR3. Trimming removed 5 bases from V and 2 bases from J, with 9 bases in between. CDR1 is KGHSH and CDR2 is LQKENI in the germline V gene. The CDR3 is CASSGGSQETQYF. Here the CDR3 DNA reads TGTGCCAGCTCAGGGGGATCTCAAGAGACCCAGTACTTC.